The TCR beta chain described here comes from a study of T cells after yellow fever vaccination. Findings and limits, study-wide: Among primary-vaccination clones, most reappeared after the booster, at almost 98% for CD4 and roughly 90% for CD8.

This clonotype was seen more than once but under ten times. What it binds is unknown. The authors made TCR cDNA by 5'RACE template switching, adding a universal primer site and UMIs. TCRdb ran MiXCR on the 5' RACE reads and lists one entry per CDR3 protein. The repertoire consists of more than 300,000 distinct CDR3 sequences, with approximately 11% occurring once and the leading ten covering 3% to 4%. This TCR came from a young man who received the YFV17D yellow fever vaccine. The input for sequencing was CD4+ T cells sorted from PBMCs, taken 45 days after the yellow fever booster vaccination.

DNA for the CDR3: TGTGCCAGCAGCACCACCAAAGAAGCTTTCTTT. Protein product: CASSTTKEAFF. V is TRBV7-2 and J is TRBJ1-1; D remains ambiguous. The CDR3 runs to 11 residues. Germline V gene lookup returns CDR1 SGHTA and CDR2 FQGNSA. Trimming shortened V by 5 bases and J by 8 bases, and 9 bases separated the two germline ends.